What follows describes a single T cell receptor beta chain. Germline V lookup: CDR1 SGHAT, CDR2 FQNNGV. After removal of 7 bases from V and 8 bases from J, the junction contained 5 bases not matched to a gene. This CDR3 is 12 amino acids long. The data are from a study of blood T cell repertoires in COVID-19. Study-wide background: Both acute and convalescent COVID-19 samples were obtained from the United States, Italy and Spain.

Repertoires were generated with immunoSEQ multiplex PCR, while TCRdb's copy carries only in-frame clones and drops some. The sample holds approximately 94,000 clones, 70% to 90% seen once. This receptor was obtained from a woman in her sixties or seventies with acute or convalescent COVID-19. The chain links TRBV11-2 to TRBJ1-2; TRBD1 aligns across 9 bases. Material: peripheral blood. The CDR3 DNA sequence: TGTGCCAGCAACCACAGGGGGCTCGGCTACACCTTC. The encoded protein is CASNHRGLGYTF.